What follows are 22 T cell receptor beta chains derived from one specimen sequenced in a study of radiotherapy plus CTLA-4 blockade in lung cancer. Only in-frame clones appear in the TCRdb table, and some are missing; sequencing was by immunoSEQ multiplex PCR. The sample lists about 70,000 clones; roughly 78% were seen once. The sequencing used peripheral blood, collected from a patient treated with radiotherapy plus ipilimumab. The source is a human donor with non-small cell lung cancer who had a complete response to radiotherapy plus ipilimumab.

J is TRBJ2-2 and V is TRBV28; TRBD1 might be the D (5 bases). Looked up from germline, CDR1 is MDHEN and CDR2 is SYDVKM. The CDR3 has 15 residues. Trimming shortened V by 7 bases and J by 4 bases, and 16 bases separated the two germline ends. CDR3 nucleotides: TGTGCCAGCAAGTCTTTGGGGCGAGGCACCGGGGAGCTGTTTTTT. Its translation is CASKSLGRGTGELFF.

The rearrangement links TRBV7-2 to TRBJ1-3; 8 bases map to TRBD1. This CDR3 spans 16 amino acids. Germline CDR1 SGHTA, CDR2 FQGNSA. The V gene end was trimmed by 4 bases and the J gene end by 4 bases; junction bases not matched to a gene: 9. CDR3 DNA sequence: TGTGCCAGCAGCTCGAGCCAGGGGGCGCAGGGAAACACCATATATTTT. It yields the protein CASSSSQGAQGNTIYF.

This clone was picked up one time. The chain uses TRBV18 and TRBJ1-1; 9 nucleotides line up with TRBD1. This CDR3 region has 15 residues. Germline assignment: CDR1 KGHSH and CDR2 LQKENI. The trim removed 3 bases at V and 4 bases at J, leaving 6 bases unmatched. CDR3 residues: CASSPVTGGITEAFF. The CDR3 nucleotides are TGTGCCAGCTCACCTGTAACAGGGGGCATCACTGAAGCTTTCTTT.

The gene calls are TRBV18 and TRBJ1-1; 8 bases are a match to TRBD1. This CDR3 contains 15 residues. The germline V gene encodes CDR1 KGHSH and CDR2 LQKENI. V dropped 3 bases and J dropped 0; count of bases not matched to a gene: 3. This CDR3 reads CASSPLTGVNTEAFF. The CDR3 DNA reads TGTGCCAGCTCACCCCTGACAGGGGTGAACACTGAAGCTTTCTTT.

The V and J genes are TRBV29-1 and TRBJ2-7, with 7 bases aligning to TRBD1. In germline, CDR1 is SQVTM, CDR2 ANQGSEA. The J segment lost 2 bases and the V segment lost 4 bases, leaving 2 bases of the junction unmatched. CDR3 size: 12 residues. The DNA of the CDR3 is TGCAGCGTTGGGGACAGCGCCTACGAGCAGTACGTC. This gives the protein CSVGDSAYEQYV.

The chain employs TRBV5-5 and TRBJ2-1; D may be TRBD2 (5 bases). The V gene's germline CDR1 is SGHKS and CDR2 YYEKEE (reference sequence). The CDR3 covers 15 residues. V lost 3 bases and J lost 4, with 14 bases in between. For the CDR3, the DNA is TGTGCCAGCAGCTCCCCCTTCGAGGGTTACAATGAGCAGTTCTTC. Encoded protein: CASSSPFEGYNEQFF.

The chain employs TRBV18 and TRBJ1-2; TRBD1 matches 8 bases. CDR1 KGHSH and CDR2 LQKENI come from the germline V gene. V was pared by 3 bases and J by 4 bases, with 7 bases of the junction left unmatched. CDR3 length equals 15 residues. CDR3 sequence (DNA): TGTGCCAGCTCACCCGGACAGGGCGGGAGCTATGGCTACACCTTC. Protein sequence: CASSPGQGGSYGYTF.

The chain employs TRBV5-6 and TRBJ1-2, with no clear D. The CDR3 is made up of 17 amino acids. Trimming shortened V by 3 bases and J by 5 bases, and 23 bases separated the two germline ends. Germline CDR1 SGHDT, CDR2 YYEEEE. As DNA, the CDR3 is TGTGCCAGCAGCTCCTTGGGGAGTTCAGCCCAATTATATGGCTACACCTTC. It yields the protein CASSSLGSSAQLYGYTF.

The chain links TRBV2 to TRBJ2-3; D is ambiguous. Per germline, CDR1 SNHLY and CDR2 FYNNEI. This CDR3 comprises 12 residues. V was clipped by 4 bases and J by 3 bases, with 5 bases between them. CDR3 coding DNA: TGTGCCAGCAGTGCAACAACAGATACGCAGTATTTT. This gives the protein CASSATTDTQYF.

The DNA of the CDR3 is TGTGCCAGCAGGGGGGGACAGACGAACACCGGGGAGCTGTTTTTT. It specifies CASRGGQTNTGELFF. The chain is built from TRBV27 and TRBJ2-2; possible D gene TRBD1, 7 bases. Germline-derived CDR1 and CDR2 are MNHEY and SMNVEV (reference sequence). V lost 6 bases and J lost 0, with 11 bases in between. The CDR3 has 15 residues.

This sequence joins TRBV27 and TRBJ1-5, with D maybe TRBD1 (5 bases). CDR3 size: 16 residues. Trimming took off 6 bases at V and 0 bases at J, with 15 bases between the two ends. CDR1 MNHEY and CDR2 SMNVEV come from the germline V gene (reference sequence). For the CDR3, the DNA is TGTGCCAGCAGCCTCCGACGGGGCGATAGCAATCAGCCCCAGCATTTT. Its translation is CASSLRRGDSNQPQHF.

V is TRBV7-2 and J is TRBJ2-1; 8 nucleotides align to TRBD2. J gave up 5 bases and V 5 bases, and 5 bases lay outside the gene matches. CDR3 length equals 14 residues. Germline V lookup: CDR1 SGHTA, CDR2 FQGNSA. CDR3 region: CASSLKTSDNEQFF. CDR3 nucleotide sequence: TGTGCCAGCAGCCTAAAGACTAGCGACAATGAGCAGTTCTTC.

The rearrangement links TRBV7-2 to TRBJ1-1, with a tentative D call TRBD1 (6 bases). CDR3 length: 13 amino acids. V was clipped by 5 bases and J by 8 bases, with 15 bases between them. CDR1 is SGHTA, CDR2 FQGNSA, per germline. The CDR3 spells CASSVAGQREAFF. DNA for the CDR3: TGTGCCAGCAGCGTCGCTGGACAGAGAGAAGCTTTCTTT.

The J gene is TRBJ1-1, the V gene TRBV6-1; D is possibly TRBD1 (6 bases). Germline lookup yields CDR1 MNHNS and CDR2 SASEGT. V lost 6 bases, J lost 0 bases, and 14 bases lay in between. This CDR3 region has 15 residues. DNA of the CDR3: TGTGCCAGCAGCGATAGGTGGGGGCTGAACACTGAAGCTTTCTTT. This gives the protein CASSDRWGLNTEAFF.

As DNA, the CDR3 is TGTGCCAGCTCACCTTGGACTAGCGGGACGGGGGATACGCAGTATTTT. Its protein product is CASSPWTSGTGDTQYF. The chain has TRBV18 and TRBJ2-3; the match to TRBD2 covers 12 bases. The germline V gene has CDR1 KGHSH and CDR2 LQKENI. Losses at the gene ends were 3 bases for V and 6 bases for J; bases not matched to a gene: 7. CDR3 size: 16 residues.

Worth noting for this clone: Compared with germline, one end of the junction differs, possibly owing to a read error. The V call is TRBV7-7, the J call TRBJ2-1; 9 bases are a match to TRBD2. The CDR3 spans 16 residues. The germline gives CDR1 SSHAT, CDR2 FNYEAQ (reference sequence). CDR3: CASSFYSGSSYNEQFF. The CDR3 DNA reads TGTGCTAGCAGCTTCTATAGCGGGAGCTCCTACAATGAGCAGTTCTTC.

Points on this clone: Other DNA sequences in the sample encode the same CDR3. The J gene is TRBJ1-2, the V gene TRBV7-2; a weak D match, TRBD1 (5 bases). Germline CDR1 reads SGHTA; CDR2 reads FQGNSA. The CDR3 is 13 residues long. Trimming stripped 5 bases from V and 4 bases from J, with 11 bases between. This chain's CDR3 is CASSPDRIYGYTF. As DNA, the CDR3 is TGTGCCAGCAGCCCCGACAGAATCTATGGCTACACCTTC. Full variable domain (outside the CDR3, taken from reference TRBV7-2 and TRBJ1-2): GAGVSQSPSNKVTEKGKDVELRCDPISGHTALYWYRQSLGQGLEFLIYFQGNSAPDKSGLPSDRFSAERTGGSVSTLTIQRTQQEDSAVYLCASSPDRIYGYTFGSGTRLTVV.

The J gene is TRBJ2-6, the V gene TRBV7-8; tentative D call: TRBD1 (6 bases). Germline CDR1 and CDR2: SGHVS and FQNEAQ. The CDR3 is 17 residues long. V lost 1 base to trimming and J lost 0 bases, with 10 bases between them. CDR3 coding DNA: TGTGCCAGCAGCTTAGAGGGACAATCCTCTGGGGCCAACGTCCTGACTTTC. The encoded protein is CASSLEGQSSGANVLTF.

J is TRBJ2-7 and V is TRBV6-1; unclear D gene. Trimming left V 0 bases short and J 2 bases short, with 11 bases between. Germline V gives CDR1 MNHNS, CDR2 SASEGT. The CDR3 consists of 15 residues. The CDR3 nucleotides are TGTGCCAGCAGTGAAGCGGATAGGACCGCCTACGAGCAGTACGTC. Its translation is CASSEADRTAYEQYV.

This chain uses TRBV4-1 with TRBJ2-3; TRBD2 matches at 9 bases. With V trimmed by 1 base and J by 3 bases, 11 bases remained unmatched. Germline V gene data show CDR1 as MGHRA and CDR2 as YSYEKL. This CDR3 is 18 amino acids long. The chain's CDR3 is CASSQASFGGGATDTQYF. CDR3 in DNA: TGCGCCAGCAGCCAAGCCTCTTTCGGCGGGGGGGCAACAGATACGCAGTATTTT.

This clone has only one observation. The genes are TRBV11-2 and TRBJ2-7; 8 bases are a match to TRBD1. Germline V CDR1 and CDR2: SGHAT, FQNNGV. The CDR3 is 14 residues long. Trimming took 3 bases from V and 2 from J; bases not matched to a gene: 3. The CDR3, as DNA: TGTGCCAGCAGCTTCCTACAGGGGGCCTACGAGCAGTACTTC. Translated: CASSFLQGAYEQYF.

This rearrangement joins TRBV14 to TRBJ2-1; 9 nucleotides align to TRBD2. CDR3 size: 21 residues. J lost 0 bases, V lost 4 bases, and 19 bases had no gene match. The germline V gene has CDR1 SGHDN and CDR2 FVKESK. The CDR3 here is CASSPPLLGAGGISSYNEQFF. Here the CDR3 DNA reads TGTGCCAGCAGCCCCCCCTTGTTGGGAGCGGGGGGCATAAGCTCCTACAATGAGCAGTTCTTC.